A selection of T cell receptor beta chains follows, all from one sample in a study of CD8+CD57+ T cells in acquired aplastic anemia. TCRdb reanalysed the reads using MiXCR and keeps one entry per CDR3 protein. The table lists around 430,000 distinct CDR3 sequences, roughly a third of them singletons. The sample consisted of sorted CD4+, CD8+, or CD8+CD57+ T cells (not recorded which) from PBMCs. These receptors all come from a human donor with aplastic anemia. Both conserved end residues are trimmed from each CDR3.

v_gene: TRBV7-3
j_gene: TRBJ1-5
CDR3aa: ASSPSLEQPQH

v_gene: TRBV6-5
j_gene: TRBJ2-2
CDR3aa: ASSYATGQTGELF

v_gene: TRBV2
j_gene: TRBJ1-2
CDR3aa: ASRRDPMGGYT

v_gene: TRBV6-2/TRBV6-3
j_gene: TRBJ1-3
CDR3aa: ASSYGGISGNTIY

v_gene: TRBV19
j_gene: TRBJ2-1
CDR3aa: ASSIDYGRNEQF

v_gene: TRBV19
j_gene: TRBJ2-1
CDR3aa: ASSPGGPTYNEQF

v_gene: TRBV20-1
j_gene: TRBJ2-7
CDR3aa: SARDRPSSGGGYEQY

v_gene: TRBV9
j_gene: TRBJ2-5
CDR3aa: ASSPRQGLVAQY

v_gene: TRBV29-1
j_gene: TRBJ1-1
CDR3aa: SVERKIMNTEAF

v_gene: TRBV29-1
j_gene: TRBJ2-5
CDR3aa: SVGTGPLETQY

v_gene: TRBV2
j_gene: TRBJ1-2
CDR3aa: ASSEVQRGGYT

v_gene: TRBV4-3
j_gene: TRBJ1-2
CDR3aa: ASSQSRDIIAYGYT

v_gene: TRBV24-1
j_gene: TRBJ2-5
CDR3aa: AKLGLAGQETQY

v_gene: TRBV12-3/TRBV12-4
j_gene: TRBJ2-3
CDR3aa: ASSFGLAGTDTQY

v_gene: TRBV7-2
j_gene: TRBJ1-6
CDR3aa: ASRIPGSYNSPLH

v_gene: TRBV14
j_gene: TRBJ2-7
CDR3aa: ASSQSTTYEQY

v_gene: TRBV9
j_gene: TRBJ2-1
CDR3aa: ASSVATMGANEQF

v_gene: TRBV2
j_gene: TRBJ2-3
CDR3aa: ASRGRRELRDTQY

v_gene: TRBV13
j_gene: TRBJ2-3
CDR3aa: ASSSGQATDTQY

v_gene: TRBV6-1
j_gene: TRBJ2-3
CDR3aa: ASGEGRGRNTDTQY

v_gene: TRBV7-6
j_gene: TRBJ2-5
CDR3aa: ASTNRGKETQY

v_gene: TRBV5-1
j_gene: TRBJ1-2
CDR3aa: ASSRDSPNYGYT

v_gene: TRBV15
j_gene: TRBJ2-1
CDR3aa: ATSRVRDRGPYNEQF

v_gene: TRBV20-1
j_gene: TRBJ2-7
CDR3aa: SARDETGAGYEQY

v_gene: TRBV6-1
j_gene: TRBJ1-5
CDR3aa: ASSGNRDREYSNQPQH

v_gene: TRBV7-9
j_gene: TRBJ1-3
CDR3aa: ASSLGAGEGNTIY

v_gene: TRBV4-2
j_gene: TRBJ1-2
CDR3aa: ASSQRGDDRGDGYT

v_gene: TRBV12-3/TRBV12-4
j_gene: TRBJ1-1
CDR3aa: ASSPHRQGAEAF

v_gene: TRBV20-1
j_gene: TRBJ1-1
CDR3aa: SARIPGGTEAF

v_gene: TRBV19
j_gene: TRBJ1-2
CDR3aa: ASNLLGGADYGYT

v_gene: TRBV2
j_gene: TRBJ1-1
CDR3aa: ASRIERDTEAF

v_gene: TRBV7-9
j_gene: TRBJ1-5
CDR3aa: ASSPDPNQPQH

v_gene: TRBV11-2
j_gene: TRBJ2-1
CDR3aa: ASSSRARGNEQF

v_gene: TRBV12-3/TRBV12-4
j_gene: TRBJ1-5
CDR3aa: ASSPWTGAKNQPQH

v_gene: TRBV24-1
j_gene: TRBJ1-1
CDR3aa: ATSEPGRGEAF

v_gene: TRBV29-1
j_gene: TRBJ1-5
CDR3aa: SVSGRGDQPQH

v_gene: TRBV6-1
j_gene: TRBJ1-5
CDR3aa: ASRATGENQPQH

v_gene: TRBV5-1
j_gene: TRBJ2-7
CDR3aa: ASARNSAPEQY

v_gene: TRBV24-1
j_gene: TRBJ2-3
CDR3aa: ATSDYRGADTQY

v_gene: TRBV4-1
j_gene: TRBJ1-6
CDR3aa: ASSQPLSPLH

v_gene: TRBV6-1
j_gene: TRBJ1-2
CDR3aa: ASSPRDRVIFGYT

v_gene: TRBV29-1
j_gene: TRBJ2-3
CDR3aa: SVGGLAGGFATDTQY

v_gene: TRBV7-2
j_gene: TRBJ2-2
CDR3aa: ASSVTGYGELF

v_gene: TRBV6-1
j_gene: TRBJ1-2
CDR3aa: ASSESRMVLGYT

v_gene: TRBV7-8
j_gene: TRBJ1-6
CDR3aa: ASSLVVAGDYNSPLH

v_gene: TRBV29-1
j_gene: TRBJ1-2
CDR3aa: SARGSGYT